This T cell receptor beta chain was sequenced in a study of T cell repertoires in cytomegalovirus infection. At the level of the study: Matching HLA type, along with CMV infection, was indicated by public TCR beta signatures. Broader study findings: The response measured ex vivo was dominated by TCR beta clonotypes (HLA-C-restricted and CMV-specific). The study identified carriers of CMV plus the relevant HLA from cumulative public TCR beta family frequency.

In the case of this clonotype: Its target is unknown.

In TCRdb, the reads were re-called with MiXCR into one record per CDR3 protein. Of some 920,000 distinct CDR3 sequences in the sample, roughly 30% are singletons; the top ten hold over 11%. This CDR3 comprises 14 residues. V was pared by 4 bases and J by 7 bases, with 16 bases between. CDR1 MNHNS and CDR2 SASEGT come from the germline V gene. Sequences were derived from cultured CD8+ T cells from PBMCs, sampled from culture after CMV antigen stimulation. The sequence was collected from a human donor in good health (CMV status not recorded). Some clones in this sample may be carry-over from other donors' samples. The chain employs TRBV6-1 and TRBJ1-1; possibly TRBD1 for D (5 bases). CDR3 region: CASSGGYTPLEAFF. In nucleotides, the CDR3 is TGTGCCAGCAGTGGGGGGTACACCCCTCTTGAAGCTTTCTTT.